The clone carrying this T cell receptor beta chain turned up a few times. The repertoire was sequenced with immunoSEQ multiplex PCR; TCRdb's copy has only in-frame clones and lacks some. The table records roughly 30,000 clones, around 80% of them present only once. V was clipped by 4 bases and J by 3 bases, with 12 bases between them. In germline, CDR1 is MNHNS, CDR2 SASEGT. This CDR3 is 14 amino acids long. The sample belongs to a study of PD-1 blockade in classical Hodgkin lymphoma. Time point described: cycle 4 day 1 (C4D1), after 5 to 7 weeks of nivolumab. Exposure to brentuximab vedotin varied, and each patient had relapsed following autologous stem cell transplantation.

The chain joins TRBV6-1 to TRBJ1-2; tentative D call: TRBD1 (5 bases). This TCR derives from a human donor with classical Hodgkin lymphoma. Material: peripheral blood mononuclear cells (PBMCs), obtained before the fourth cycle of nivolumab. CDR3 in DNA: TGTGCCAGCAGTGGGGACCGTCTATACTATGGCTACACCTTC. Translated, it gives CASSGDRLYYGYTF.